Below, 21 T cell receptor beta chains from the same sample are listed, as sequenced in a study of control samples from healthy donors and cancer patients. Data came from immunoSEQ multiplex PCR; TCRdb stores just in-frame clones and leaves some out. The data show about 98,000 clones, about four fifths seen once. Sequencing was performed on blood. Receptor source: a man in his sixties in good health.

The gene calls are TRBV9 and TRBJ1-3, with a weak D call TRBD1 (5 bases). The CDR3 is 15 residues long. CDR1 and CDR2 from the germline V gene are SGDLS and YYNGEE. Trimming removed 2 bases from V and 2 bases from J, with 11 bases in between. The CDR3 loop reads CASSVSGSPGNTIYF. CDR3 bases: TGTGCCAGCAGCGTCTCAGGGAGCCCTGGAAACACCATATATTTT.

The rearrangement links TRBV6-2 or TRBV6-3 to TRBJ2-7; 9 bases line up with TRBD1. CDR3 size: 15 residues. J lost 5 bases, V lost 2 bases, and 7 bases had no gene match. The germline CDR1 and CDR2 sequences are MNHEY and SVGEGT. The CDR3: CASSYIQGTGHEQYF. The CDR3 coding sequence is TGTGCCAGCAGTTACATTCAGGGGACAGGGCACGAGCAGTACTTC.

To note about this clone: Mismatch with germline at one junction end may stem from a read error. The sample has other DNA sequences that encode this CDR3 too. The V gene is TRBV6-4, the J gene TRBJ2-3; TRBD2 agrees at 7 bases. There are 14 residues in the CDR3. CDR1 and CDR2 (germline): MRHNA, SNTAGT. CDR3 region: CASSERGSTDTQYF. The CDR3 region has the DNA TGTGCCAGCAGTGAGCGGGGGAGCACAGATACACAGTATTTT.

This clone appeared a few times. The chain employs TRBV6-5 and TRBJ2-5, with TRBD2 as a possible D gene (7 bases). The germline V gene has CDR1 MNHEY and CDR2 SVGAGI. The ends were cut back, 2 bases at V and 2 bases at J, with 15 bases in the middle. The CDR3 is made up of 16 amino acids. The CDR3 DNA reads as TGTGCCAGCAGTTACGGACAGCGGGGAGCTCAAGAGACCCAGTACTTC. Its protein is CASSYGQRGAQETQYF.

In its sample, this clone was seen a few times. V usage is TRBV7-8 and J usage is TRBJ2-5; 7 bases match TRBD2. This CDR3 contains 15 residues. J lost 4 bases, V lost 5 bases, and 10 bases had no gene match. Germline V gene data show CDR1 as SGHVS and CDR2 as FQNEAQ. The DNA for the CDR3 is TGTGCCAGCAGCCCTCTCCTATGGGAGGGAGAGACCCAGTACTTC. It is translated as CASSPLLWEGETQYF.

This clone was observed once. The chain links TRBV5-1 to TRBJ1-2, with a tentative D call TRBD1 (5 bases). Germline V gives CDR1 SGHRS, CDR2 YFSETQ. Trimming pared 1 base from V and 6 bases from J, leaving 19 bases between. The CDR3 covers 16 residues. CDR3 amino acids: CASSLRGADGVDGYTF. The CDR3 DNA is TGCGCCAGCAGCTTGCGCGGGGCCGATGGCGTAGATGGCTACACCTTC.

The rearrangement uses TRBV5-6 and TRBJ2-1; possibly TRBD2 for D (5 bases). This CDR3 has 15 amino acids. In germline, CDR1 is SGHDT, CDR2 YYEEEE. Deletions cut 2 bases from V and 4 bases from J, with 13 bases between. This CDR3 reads CASSLVEVLYNEQFF. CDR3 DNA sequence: TGTGCCAGCAGCTTAGTGGAGGTCTTATACAATGAGCAGTTCTTC.

The CDR3 protein is CASSSSRTARARDEQFF. CDR3 bases: TGTGCCAGCAGCTCGAGCCGGACAGCCAGGGCCCGGGATGAGCAGTTCTTC. The V gene is TRBV11-2, the J gene TRBJ2-1, with D possibly matching TRBD1 (6 bases). Germline CDR1 and CDR2: SGHAT and FQNNGV. V lost 4 bases and J lost 8, with 24 bases in between. The CDR3 spans 17 residues.

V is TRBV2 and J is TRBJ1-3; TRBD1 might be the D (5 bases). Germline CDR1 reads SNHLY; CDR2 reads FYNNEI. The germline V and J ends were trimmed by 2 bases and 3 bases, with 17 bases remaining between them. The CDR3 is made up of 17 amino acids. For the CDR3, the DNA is TGTGCCAGCAGTGAAAGGCCCGGAGGGGCGGGTGGAAACACCATATATTTT. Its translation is CASSERPGGAGGNTIYF.

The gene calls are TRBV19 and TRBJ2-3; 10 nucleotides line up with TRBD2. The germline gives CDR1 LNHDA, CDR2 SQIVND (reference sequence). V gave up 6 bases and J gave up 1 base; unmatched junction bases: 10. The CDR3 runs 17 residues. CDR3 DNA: TGTGCCAGTAGAGCGACTAGCGGGCGCGGGGGCACAGATACGCAGTATTTT. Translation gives CASRATSGRGGTDTQYF.

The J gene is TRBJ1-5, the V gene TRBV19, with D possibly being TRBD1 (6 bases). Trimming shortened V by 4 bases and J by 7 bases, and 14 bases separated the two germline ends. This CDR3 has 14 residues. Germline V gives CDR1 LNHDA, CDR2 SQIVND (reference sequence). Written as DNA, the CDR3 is TGTGCCAGTAGTACGCTCGAGACAGGACAGCCCCAGCATTTT. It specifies CASSTLETGQPQHF.

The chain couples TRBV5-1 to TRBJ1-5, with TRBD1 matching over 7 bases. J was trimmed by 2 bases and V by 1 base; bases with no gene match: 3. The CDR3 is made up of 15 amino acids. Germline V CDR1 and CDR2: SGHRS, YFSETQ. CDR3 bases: TGCGCCAGCAGCTTGTCTACAGGGGGCAATCAGCCCCAGCATTTT. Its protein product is CASSLSTGGNQPQHF.

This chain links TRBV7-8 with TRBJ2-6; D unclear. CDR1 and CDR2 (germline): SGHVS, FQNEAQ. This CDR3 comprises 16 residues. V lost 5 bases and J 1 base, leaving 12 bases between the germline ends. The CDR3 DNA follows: TGTGCCAGCAGCGCCTACGATCCTTCTGGGGCCAACGTCCTGACTTTC. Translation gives CASSAYDPSGANVLTF.

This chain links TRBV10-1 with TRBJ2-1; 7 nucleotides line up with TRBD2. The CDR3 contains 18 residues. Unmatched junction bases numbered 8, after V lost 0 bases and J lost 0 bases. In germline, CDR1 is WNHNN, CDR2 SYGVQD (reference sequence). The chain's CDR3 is CASSESWTRSSSYNEQFF. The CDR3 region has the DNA TGCGCCAGCAGTGAGTCCTGGACTAGATCTAGCTCCTACAATGAGCAGTTCTTC.

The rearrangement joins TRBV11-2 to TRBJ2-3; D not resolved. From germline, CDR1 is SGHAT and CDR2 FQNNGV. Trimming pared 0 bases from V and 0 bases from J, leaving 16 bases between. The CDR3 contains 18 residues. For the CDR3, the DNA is TGTGCCAGCAGCTTAGATCGGTTTATGGGTTCTAGCACAGATACGCAGTATTTT. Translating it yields CASSLDRFMGSSTDTQYF.

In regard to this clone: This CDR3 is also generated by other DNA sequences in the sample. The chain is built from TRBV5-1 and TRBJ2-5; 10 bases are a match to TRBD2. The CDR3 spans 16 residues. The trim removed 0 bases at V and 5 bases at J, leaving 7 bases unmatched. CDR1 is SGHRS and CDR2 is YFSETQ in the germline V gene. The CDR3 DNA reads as TGCGCCAGCAGCTTGGATCCAGCGGGGGGGCGGGAGACCCAGTACTTC. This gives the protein CASSLDPAGGRETQYF.

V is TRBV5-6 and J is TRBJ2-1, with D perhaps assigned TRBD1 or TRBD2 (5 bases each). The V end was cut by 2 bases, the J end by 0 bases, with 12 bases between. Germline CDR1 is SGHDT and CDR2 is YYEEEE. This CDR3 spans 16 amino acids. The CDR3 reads CASSLNMGTSYNEQFF. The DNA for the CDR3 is TGTGCCAGCAGCTTAAACATGGGGACCTCCTACAATGAGCAGTTCTTC.

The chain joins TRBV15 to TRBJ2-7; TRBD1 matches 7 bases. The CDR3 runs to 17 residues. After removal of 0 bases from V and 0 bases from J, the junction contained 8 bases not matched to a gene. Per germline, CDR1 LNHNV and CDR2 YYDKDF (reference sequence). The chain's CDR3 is CATSRDPTGRYSYEQYF. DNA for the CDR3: TGTGCCACCAGCAGAGACCCGACAGGGCGTTACTCCTACGAGCAGTACTTC.

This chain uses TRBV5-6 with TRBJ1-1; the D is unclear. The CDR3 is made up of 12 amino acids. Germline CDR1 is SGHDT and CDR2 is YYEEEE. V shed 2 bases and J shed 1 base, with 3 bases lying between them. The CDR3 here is CASSLRNTEAFF. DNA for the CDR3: TGTGCCAGCAGCTTAAGGAACACTGAAGCTTTCTTT.

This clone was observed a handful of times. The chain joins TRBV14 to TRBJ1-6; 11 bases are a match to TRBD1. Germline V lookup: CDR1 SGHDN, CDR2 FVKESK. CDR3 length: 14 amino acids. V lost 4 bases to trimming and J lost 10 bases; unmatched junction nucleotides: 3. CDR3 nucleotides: TGTGCCAGCAGCCGGACAGGGGGCAACTCACCCCTCCACTTT. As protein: CASSRTGGNSPLHF.

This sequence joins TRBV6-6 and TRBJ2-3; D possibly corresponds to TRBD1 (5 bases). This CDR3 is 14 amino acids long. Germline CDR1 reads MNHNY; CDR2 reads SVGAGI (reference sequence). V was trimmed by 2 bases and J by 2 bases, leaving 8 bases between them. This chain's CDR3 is CASSYPGPTDTQYF. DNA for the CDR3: TGTGCCAGCAGTTACCCAGGGCCCACAGATACGCAGTATTTT.